Listed below are T cell receptor beta chains from one sample, sequenced in a study of shared clonotypes between healthy human individuals. The protocol was immunoSEQ multiplex PCR, while the TCRdb copy is restricted to in-frame clones and leaves out a portion. Found here are 2.5 million or so clones, more than 80% of them singletons; the top ten hold roughly 0.14%. The sequenced sample was naive CD4+ T cells sorted from blood. The receptors derive from a man aged 18 to 29 in good health. The CDR3 runs from the conserved cysteine through the conserved F or W. The order of the fields is clone size, V gene, D gene, J gene, CDR3 DNA, CDR3 protein. D genes are given only for firm matches. Not all rows give a size; the values are once, few, many and, for expanded clones, a class.

.	TRBV11-2	.	TRBJ2-3	TGTGCCAGCAGCCCAACCACGGATACGCAGTATTTT	CASSPTTDTQYF
.	TRBV28	TRBD1	TRBJ1-6	TGTGCCAGCAGTTTCGGCAGGGGGCTTTCACCCCTCCACTTT	CASSFGRGLSPLHF
.	TRBV18	TRBD1	TRBJ1-5	TGTGCCAGCTCACCACTGGGACAGGGCAATCAGCCCCAGCATTTT	CASSPLGQGNQPQHF
.	TRBV5-4	TRBD1	TRBJ1-4	TGTGCCAGCAGCTTGCCGGGACAGGGTGGTAATGAAAAACTGTTTTTT	CASSLPGQGGNEKLFF
.	TRBV25-1	.	TRBJ2-1	TGTGCCAGCAGTGACAGCAGGGGTTTTAGTAATGAGCAGTTCTTC	CASSDSRGFSNEQFF
.	TRBV9	.	TRBJ1-2	TGTGCCAGCAGCGTAGAGTCCGGAAGAAACTATGGCTACACCTTC	CASSVESGRNYGYTF
.	TRBV14	.	TRBJ2-2	TGTGCCAGCAGCCTATTCACAGGGGGGGACACCGGGGAGCTGTTTTTT	CASSLFTGGDTGELFF
.	TRBV19	.	TRBJ1-3	TGTGCCAGTAGTACGGACGAACTAGGAGCTGGAAACACCATATATTTT	CASSTDELGAGNTIYF
.	TRBV9	.	TRBJ2-7	TGTGCCAGCACCCCGACTCTAACCCCCTACGAGCAGTACTTC	CASTPTLTPYEQYF
.	TRBV7-9	TRBD2	TRBJ2-1	TGTGCCAGCAGCCCCACTAGCGTAGGGGTTCCTGAGCAGTTCTTC	CASSPTSVGVPEQFF
.	TRBV7-2	TRBD1	TRBJ2-7	TGTGCCAGCAGCTCGGGGACAGCGTTCTACGAGCAGTACTTC	CASSSGTAFYEQYF
.	TRBV5-4	TRBD2	TRBJ2-7	TGTGCCAGCAGCTTCGTAGCGGGTTCCTACGAGCAGTACTTC	CASSFVAGSYEQYF
.	TRBV19	TRBD1	TRBJ1-4	TGTGCCAGTAGTACACAGGGGTTTAATGAAAAACTGTTTTTT	CASSTQGFNEKLFF
.	TRBV19	TRBD1	TRBJ1-2	TGTGCCAGTAGTATTGCAGCCGGACAGGGCCCCTATGGCTACACCTTC	CASSIAAGQGPYGYTF
.	TRBV28	TRBD2	TRBJ2-5	TGTGCCAGCAGTCTTACAGGGACTAGCGGGGGCCGGGAAGAGACCCAGTACTTC	CASSLTGTSGGREETQYF
.	TRBV2	.	TRBJ2-3	TGTGCCAGTCGAGGCAGATCCACAGATACGCAGTATTTT	CASRGRSTDTQYF
.	TRBV5-6	.	TRBJ1-2	TGTGCCAGCAGCTTGGGGTTTAACTATGGCTACACCTTC	CASSLGFNYGYTF
.	TRBV18	.	TRBJ2-5	TGTGCCAGCTCCGCTCCGGGGGTTCCAGAGACCCAGTACTTC	CASSAPGVPETQYF
few	TRBV5-1	.	TRBJ1-4	TGCGCCAGCAGCTTGGGGCAGACTAATGAAAAACTGTTTTTT	CASSLGQTNEKLFF
.	TRBV27	.	TRBJ2-2	TGTGCCAGCAGCTCCATCACCGGGGAGCTGTTTTTT	CASSSITGELFF
.	TRBV5-4	TRBD1	TRBJ2-2	TGTGCCAGCAGCAGAGGGTCCGGGACAGGGTATAACGGGGAGCTGTTTTTT	CASSRGSGTGYNGELFF
few	TRBV2	.	TRBJ1-1	TGTGCCACCTGGGATAACACTGAAGCTTTCTTT	CATWDNTEAFF
once	TRBV9	TRBD1	TRBJ2-6	TGTGCCAGCAGCGTTACAGGGGCTGGGGCCAACGTCCTGACTTTC	CASSVTGAGANVLTF
.	TRBV7-8	.	TRBJ1-6	TGTGCCAGCAGCCGAGACAGGTCCAATAATTCACCCCTCCACTTT	CASSRDRSNNSPLHF
.	TRBV6-5	TRBD1	TRBJ1-5	TGTGCCAGCAGTTTACAGGGGGGGAATCAGCCCCAGCATTTT	CASSLQGGNQPQHF
.	TRBV6-1	.	TRBJ1-2	TGTGCCAGCAGTGCCATCGTGGCAGGCTATGGCTACACCTTC	CASSAIVAGYGYTF
.	TRBV18	TRBD2	TRBJ2-2	TGTGCCAGCTCACCACCGGTGACTAGCGCCACCGGGGAGCTGTTTTTT	CASSPPVTSATGELFF
.	TRBV11-1	.	TRBJ1-4	TGTGCCAGCAGCCAGACAGGCGGGACTAATGAAAAACTGTTTTTT	CASSQTGGTNEKLFF
.	TRBV7-9	TRBD2	TRBJ2-7	TGTGCCAGCAGCAAGGGACTAGCGGGAGGGGTTAGTGTCTACGAGCAGTACTTC	CASSKGLAGGVSVYEQYF
.	TRBV4-1	TRBD2	TRBJ2-3	TGCGCCAGCAGCCAAGGTGGGACTAGAGGAGATACGCAGTATTTT	CASSQGGTRGDTQYF
.	TRBV2	TRBD1	TRBJ2-2	TGTGCCAGCAGTCTCGGACAGGGGGCGCGCACCGGGGAGCTGTTTTTT	CASSLGQGARTGELFF
.	TRBV11-2	TRBD1	TRBJ1-2	TGTGCCAGCAGCTTAGATGTTAGGACAGGGGATGGCTACACCTTC	CASSLDVRTGDGYTF
.	TRBV9	.	TRBJ2-3	TGTGCCAGCAGCCCCCGTTGGGGGCGGACAGATACGCAGTATTTT	CASSPRWGRTDTQYF
.	TRBV18	.	TRBJ2-6	TGTGCCAGCTCACCACCAGCTGGGGCCAACGTCCTGACTTTC	CASSPPAGANVLTF
.	TRBV10-3	.	TRBJ1-4	TGTGCCATCAGTGAGCCAGGGGAATTAGGGGAAAAACTGTTTTTT	CAISEPGELGEKLFF
.	TRBV9	.	TRBJ1-1	TGTGCCAGCAGCGTAGGAATCCGGGACTATGACACTGAAGCTTTCTTT	CASSVGIRDYDTEAFF
once	TRBV2	TRBD2	TRBJ2-1	TGTGCCAGCAAAGTGACTAGCGACTACAATGAGCAGTTCTTC	CASKVTSDYNEQFF
.	TRBV19	.	TRBJ2-7	TGTGCCAGTAGTCGCCGGGAGCCCTACGAGCAGTACTTC	CASSRREPYEQYF
.	TRBV5-1	.	TRBJ2-7	TGCGCCAGCAGTATTAACAGTTACTACGAGCAGTACTTC	CASSINSYYEQYF
.	TRBV7-6	.	TRBJ2-2	TGTGCCAGCAGCTTTACCGTGTCGGGGGAGCTGTTTTTT	CASSFTVSGELFF
.	TRBV19	.	TRBJ1-1	TGTGCCAGTAGTCCCGGTTGGATGAACACTGAAGCTTTCTTT	CASSPGWMNTEAFF
.	TRBV6-6	.	TRBJ1-5	TGTGCCAGCAGGCCGGGACCCAATCAGCCCCAGCATTTT	CASRPGPNQPQHF
.	TRBV30	.	TRBJ1-2	TGTGCCTGGGACCCCTCAAAGGGCGAAGGATTGGGCTACACCTTC	CAWDPSKGEGLGYTF
.	TRBV6-4	.	TRBJ2-3	TGTGCCAGCAGTGACTCATACAGCACAGATACGCAGTATTTT	CASSDSYSTDTQYF
.	TRBV5-8	.	TRBJ2-3	TGTGCCAGCAGCTTGGCCAGGGCGGATACGCAGTATTTT	CASSLARADTQYF
.	TRBV28	TRBD1	TRBJ1-4	TGTGCCAGCAGTTTAGCCCCGGGGAGGGGGCATTACGAAAAACTGTTTTTT	CASSLAPGRGHYEKLFF
.	TRBV6-6	.	TRBJ2-3	TGTGCCAGCAGTTACCCGGGACGGTCAGATACGCAGTATTTT	CASSYPGRSDTQYF
once	TRBV6-4	TRBD1	TRBJ1-4	TGTGCCAGCAGTGCCGGGACAGCTCTTGGTGAAAAACTGTTTTTT	CASSAGTALGEKLFF
.	TRBV27	.	TRBJ2-1	TGTGCCAGCAGTCCCCTGGGACCCAATGAGCAGTTCTTC	CASSPLGPNEQFF
.	TRBV5-1	TRBD1	TRBJ2-5	TGCGCCAGCAGTAACCGGGACAGAGGTTCTTATAAGGGGGAGACCCAGTACTTC	CASSNRDRGSYKGETQYF
.	TRBV5-1	TRBD1	TRBJ2-2	TGCGCCAGCAGCTTGGTCCCGACAGGGGCCACCGTATCCGGCCGCACCGGGGAGCTGTTTTTT	CASSLVPTGATVSGRTGELFF
.	TRBV6-5	.	TRBJ2-1	TGTGCCAGCAGTCGACGACTCAACTCCTACAATGAGCAGTTCTTC	CASSRRLNSYNEQFF